This T cell receptor (beta chain) was sequenced in a study of blood T cell repertoires in COVID-19. Turning to the study itself: The United States, Italy and Spain were the sources of the acute and convalescent COVID-19 samples. From T cells, B-cell-depleted T cells, or PBMCs came the material, which was cDNA or gDNA.

Per germline, CDR1 SGHRS and CDR2 YFSETQ. The length of the CDR3 is 14 residues. The germline V and J ends were trimmed by 6 bases and 7 bases, with 14 bases remaining between them. Study processing details: For nucleated cells, counts were estimated from reference gene primer amplification. Generated by immunoSEQ multiplex PCR, the TCRdb table keeps only in-frame clones and is missing some. V and J calls and clone size are those listed in that table; D and trimming were worked out from the DNA. The profile shows roughly 120,000 clones, approximately 86% of them singletons. This TCR derives from a man in his forties with acute or convalescent COVID-19. The rearrangement uses TRBV5-1 and TRBJ1-6; D perhaps matches TRBD1 (6 bases). The sample consisted of peripheral blood. This CDR3 reads CASTPGDGNSPLHF. The DNA for the CDR3 is TGCGCCAGCACCCCAGGGGACGGGAATTCACCCCTCCACTTT. Combining the CDR3 with reference TRBV5-1 and TRBJ1-6 gives the whole variable domain KAGVTQTPRYLIKTRGQQVTLSCSPISGHRSVSWYQQTPGQGLQFLFEYFSETQRNKGNFPGRFSGRQFSNSRSEMNVSTLELGDSALYLCASTPGDGNSPLHFGNGTRLTVT.